This T cell receptor beta chain came from a study of cytomegalovirus exposure and HLA in healthy donors. The primer mix had 60 Vbeta and 13 Jbeta primers. Some clones are missing from TCRdb's copy, which holds only in-frame ones; the method was immunoSEQ multiplex PCR. This sample has 190,000 or so clones, with roughly four fifths found just once. V trimming: 5 bases; J trimming: 9 bases; junction bases outside the gene matches: 10. The CDR3 extends over 14 amino acids. Germline lookup yields CDR1 SGHTA and CDR2 FQGNSA. These donors, healthy bone marrow donors, were studied. The sequence was collected from a woman aged 50 to 60 in good health and CMV-seropositive. The specimen sequenced was PBMCs. The chain couples TRBV7-2 to TRBJ1-5, with 7 bases matching TRBD1. The CDR3 DNA reads TGTGCCAGCAGCCTCAGGGGGTGGGAGCGGCCCCAGCATTTT. Encoded protein: CASSLRGWERPQHF.